The 3 T cell receptor beta chains below come from one sample, sequenced in a study of cytomegalovirus exposure and HLA in healthy donors. The PCR had 60 Vbeta and 13 Jbeta primers. TCRdb's copy holds only in-frame clones and misses some; the assay was immunoSEQ multiplex PCR. This repertoire shows over 90,000 clones, approximately 66% found once; its top ten account for less than 3.5%. What was sequenced was PBMCs. Source of these receptors: a woman aged 50 to 60 in good health and CMV-seronegative.

This clone was seen more than once but under ten times. The rearrangement joins TRBV5-1 to TRBJ2-3; TRBD2 agrees at 8 bases. The CDR3 is 16 amino acids. CDR1 SGHRS and CDR2 YFSETQ come from the germline V gene. The junction had 3 bases not matched to a gene; V was cut back by 0 bases and J by 0 bases. CDR3 amino acids: CASSLATSGSTDTQYF. CDR3 sequence (DNA): TGCGCCAGCAGCTTGGCCACTAGCGGTAGCACAGATACGCAGTATTTT.

This chain connects TRBV18 to TRBJ2-7; D uncertain. Germline V gene lookup returns CDR1 KGHSH and CDR2 LQKENI. V shed 3 bases and J shed 5 bases, with 8 bases lying between them. This CDR3 has 12 amino acids. As DNA, the CDR3 is TGTGCCAGCTCACCTACTGCCGACGAGCAGTACTTC. Amino acid sequence: CASSPTADEQYF.

V and J are TRBV11-2 and TRBJ1-1; D may be TRBD1 (6 bases). The germline CDR1 and CDR2 sequences are SGHAT and FQNNGV. The CDR3 has 14 residues. Between the trimmed V and J ends, which lost 2 bases and 4 bases, there was a span of 11 bases. The CDR3 bases are TGTGCCAGCAGCTTATTGGGGGCGGGCACTGAAGCTTTCTTT. This sequence encodes CASSLLGAGTEAFF.